This T cell receptor beta chain was observed in a study of blood T cell repertoires in COVID-19. The authors' processing: How many nucleated cells were present was estimated from reference gene primer amplification. Some clones are missing from TCRdb's copy, which holds only in-frame ones; the method was immunoSEQ multiplex PCR. The D gene and trimming were derived from the DNA, and the V and J assignments and clone size from that table. The sample lists 180,000 or so clones; roughly 84% were seen once. Cohorts were determined from participant-reported clinical history. What the recovered Cohort 3 donors had was two negative PCRs, clearance, or symptom resolution. J lost 0 bases, V lost 5 bases, and 2 bases had no gene match. The CDR3 extends over 14 amino acids. Germline V gene sequence: CDR1 MDHEN, CDR2 SYDVKM.

The material sequenced was PBMCs or T cells enriched from blood (not recorded which). The origin of this receptor is a woman between 55 and 75 years old who had recovered from COVID-19. This chain joins TRBV28 and TRBJ1-1; TRBD1 aligns across 8 bases. This CDR3 is CASSRQGLNTEAFF. The CDR3 DNA reads as TGTGCCAGCAGTCGACAGGGGCTGAACACTGAAGCTTTCTTT.